This T cell receptor (beta chain) was identified during a study of shared clonotypes between healthy human individuals. The CDR3 sequence is 15 residues long. V shed 0 bases and J 6 bases; nucleotides not matched to a gene: 5. Germline assignment: CDR1 SGHNT and CDR2 YYREEE (reference sequence). Some clones are missing from TCRdb's copy, which holds only in-frame ones; the method was immunoSEQ multiplex PCR. In the table there are about 2.4 million clones, roughly 93% of which are singletons. The clonotype was recovered from a man between 18 and 35 years old in good health. Some clones in this sample may be carry-over from other donors' samples. The rearrangement links TRBV5-4 to TRBJ2-1; 8 nucleotides align to TRBD2. Sequenced input: naive CD4+ T cells from PBMCs. Subset: CD45RA+ positively selected. CDR3 amino acids: CASSLAGTSLNEQFF. The CDR3 nucleotides are TGTGCCAGCAGCTTGGCTGGGACTAGTCTCAATGAGCAGTTCTTC.